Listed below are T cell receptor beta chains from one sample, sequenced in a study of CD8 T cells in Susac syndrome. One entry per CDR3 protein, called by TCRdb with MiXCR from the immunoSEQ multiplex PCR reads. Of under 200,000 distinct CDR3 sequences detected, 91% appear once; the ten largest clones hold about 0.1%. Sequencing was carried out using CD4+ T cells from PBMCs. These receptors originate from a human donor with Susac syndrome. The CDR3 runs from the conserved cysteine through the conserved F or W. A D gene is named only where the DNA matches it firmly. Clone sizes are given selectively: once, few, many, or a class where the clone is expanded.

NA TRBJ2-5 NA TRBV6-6 CASSYEGAGVAQYF TGTGCCAGCAGTTACGAAGGCGCCGGCGTGGCCCAGTACTTC
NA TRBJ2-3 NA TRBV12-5 CASGSSDLGTQYF TGTGCTAGTGGTTCCTCGGACTTAGGTACGCAGTATTTT
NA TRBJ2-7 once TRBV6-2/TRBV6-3 CASSYVGPIYEQYF TGTGCCAGCAGCTACGTTGGGCCGATTTACGAGCAGTACTTC
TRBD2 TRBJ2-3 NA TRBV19 CASSSLAGATDTQYF TGTGCCAGTAGCTCACTAGCGGGAGCTACAGATACGCAGTATTTT
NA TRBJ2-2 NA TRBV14 CASSQVAGELFF TGTGCCAGCAGCCAGGTTGCCGGGGAGCTGTTTTTT
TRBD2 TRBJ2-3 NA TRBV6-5 CASSLGSGGYTQYF TGTGCCAGCAGTTTAGGGAGCGGGGGTTATACGCAGTATTTT
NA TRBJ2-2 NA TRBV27 CASSPRLANTGELFF TGTGCCAGCAGTCCTCGACTAGCGAACACCGGGGAGCTGTTTTTT
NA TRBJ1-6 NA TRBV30 CAWSGSEGRLVHF TGTGCCTGGAGTGGCTCCGAGGGACGCCTGGTCCACTTT
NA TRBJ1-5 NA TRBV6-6 CASKGVNQPQHF TGTGCCAGCAAAGGGGTAAATCAGCCCCAGCATTTT
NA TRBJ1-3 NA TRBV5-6 CASSSGPLLGNTIYF TGTGCCAGCAGCTCAGGGCCTCTCCTGGGAAACACCATATATTTT
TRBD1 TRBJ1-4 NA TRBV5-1 CASSPGQGQNEKLFF TGCGCCAGCAGCCCCGGACAGGGCCAGAATGAAAAACTGTTTTTT
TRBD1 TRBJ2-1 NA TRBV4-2 CASSQSRQGYHTYSYNEQFF TGTGCCAGCAGCCAATCCCGACAGGGGTACCACACTTACTCCTACAATGAGCAGTTCTTC
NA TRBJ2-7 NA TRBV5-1 CASSLWGAASDGEQYF TGCGCCAGCAGCTTGTGGGGAGCAGCGTCGGACGGCGAGCAGTACTTC
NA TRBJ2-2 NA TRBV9 CASRPGMAGELFF TGTGCCAGCAGACCAGGGATGGCCGGGGAGCTGTTTTTT
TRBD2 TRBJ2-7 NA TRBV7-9 CASTIQGLATYEQYF TGTGCCAGCACTATCCAGGGACTAGCGACCTACGAGCAGTACTTC
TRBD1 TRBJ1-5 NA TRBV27 CASSRRTGVGQPQHF TGTGCCAGCAGTCGTCGGACAGGGGTCGGTCAGCCCCAGCATTTT
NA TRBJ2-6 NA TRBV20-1 CSAWVAGANVLTF TGCAGTGCTTGGGTAGCTGGGGCCAACGTCCTGACTTTC
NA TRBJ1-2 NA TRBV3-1 CASSQGHSYGYTF TGTGCCAGCAGCCAGGGACATTCCTATGGCTACACCTTC
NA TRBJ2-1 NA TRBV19 CATTSVATNEQFF TGTGCCACAACTTCCGTGGCCACAAATGAGCAGTTCTTC
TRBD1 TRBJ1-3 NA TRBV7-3 CASSTQGGSGNTIYF TGTGCCAGCAGCACTCAGGGGGGTAGTGGAAACACCATATATTTT
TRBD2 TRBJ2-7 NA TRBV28 CASSLDGGWTSGYEQYF TGTGCCAGCAGTCTGGACGGAGGGTGGACTAGCGGATACGAGCAGTACTTC
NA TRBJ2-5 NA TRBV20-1 CSAIGYQETQYF TGCAGTGCTATAGGGTACCAAGAGACCCAGTACTTC
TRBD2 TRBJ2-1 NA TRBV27 CASSFRYTSGSDNEQFF TGTGCCAGCAGTTTCCGCTACACTAGCGGGAGCGACAATGAGCAGTTCTTC
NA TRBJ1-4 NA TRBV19 CATHDRFATNEKLFF TGTGCCACCCATGACAGATTTGCAACTAATGAAAAACTGTTTTTT
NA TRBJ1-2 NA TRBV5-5 CASSLGQINYGYTF TGTGCCAGCAGCTTGGGGCAGATCAACTATGGCTACACCTTC
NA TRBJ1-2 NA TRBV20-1 CSARDATESYGYTF TGCAGTGCTAGAGATGCAACAGAGAGCTATGGCTACACCTTC
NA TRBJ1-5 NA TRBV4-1 CASSQVASQPQHF TGCGCCAGCAGCCAAGTCGCGAGTCAGCCCCAGCATTTT
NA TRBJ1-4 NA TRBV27 CASSLIDKAGANEKLFF TGTGCCAGCAGTTTAATCGACAAGGCTGGGGCTAATGAAAAACTGTTTTTT
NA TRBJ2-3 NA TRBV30 CAWRKGLAGRHTQYF TGTGCCTGGAGGAAGGGCCTAGCAGGGCGCCATACGCAGTATTTT
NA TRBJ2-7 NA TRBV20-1 CSASLITHEQYF TGCAGTGCTAGCCTAATTACCCACGAGCAGTACTTC
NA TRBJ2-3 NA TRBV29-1 CSVQRPTDTQYF TGCAGCGTTCAGCGTCCCACAGATACGCAGTATTTT
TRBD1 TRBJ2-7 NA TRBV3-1 CASSRIQGAHEQYF TGTGCCAGCAGCCGTATACAGGGGGCTCACGAGCAGTACTTC
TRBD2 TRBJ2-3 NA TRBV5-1 CASSLEAGGPADTQYF TGCGCCAGCAGCTTGGAAGCGGGGGGGCCCGCAGATACGCAGTATTTT
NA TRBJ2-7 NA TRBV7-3 CASSPSALASYEQYF TGTGCCAGCAGCCCCAGTGCGCTAGCTTCCTACGAGCAGTACTTC
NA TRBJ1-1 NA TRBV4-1 CASSRDEGGWMNTEAFF TGCGCCAGCAGCCGAGATGAGGGGGGTTGGATGAACACTGAAGCTTTCTTT
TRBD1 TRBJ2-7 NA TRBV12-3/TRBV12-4 CASRPGTAYEQYF TGTGCCAGCAGACCTGGGACAGCCTACGAGCAGTACTTC
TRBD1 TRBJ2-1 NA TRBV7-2 CASSQPDRVGEQFF TGTGCCAGCAGTCAGCCTGACAGGGTTGGTGAGCAGTTCTTC
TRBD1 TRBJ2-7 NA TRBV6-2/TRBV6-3 CASIKPPGGQFYEQYF TGTGCCAGCATTAAACCTCCTGGGGGACAGTTCTACGAGCAGTACTTC
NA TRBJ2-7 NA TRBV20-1 CSARARTQINEQYF TGCAGTGCTAGAGCACGGACACAAATCAACGAGCAGTACTTC
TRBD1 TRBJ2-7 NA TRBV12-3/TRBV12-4 CASSSHGQGGTQLSYEQYF TGTGCCAGCAGTTCCCACGGACAGGGGGGCACTCAACTATCCTACGAGCAGTACTTC
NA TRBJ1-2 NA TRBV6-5 CASRTAQVNYGYTF TGTGCCAGCCGGACGGCTCAAGTAAACTATGGCTACACCTTC
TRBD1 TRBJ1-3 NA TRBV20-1 CSATGVISGNTIYF TGCAGTGCAACAGGGGTAATTTCTGGAAACACCATATATTTT
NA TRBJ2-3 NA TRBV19 CASSSRGDTDTQYF TGTGCCAGTAGTAGCCGTGGAGACACAGATACGCAGTATTTT